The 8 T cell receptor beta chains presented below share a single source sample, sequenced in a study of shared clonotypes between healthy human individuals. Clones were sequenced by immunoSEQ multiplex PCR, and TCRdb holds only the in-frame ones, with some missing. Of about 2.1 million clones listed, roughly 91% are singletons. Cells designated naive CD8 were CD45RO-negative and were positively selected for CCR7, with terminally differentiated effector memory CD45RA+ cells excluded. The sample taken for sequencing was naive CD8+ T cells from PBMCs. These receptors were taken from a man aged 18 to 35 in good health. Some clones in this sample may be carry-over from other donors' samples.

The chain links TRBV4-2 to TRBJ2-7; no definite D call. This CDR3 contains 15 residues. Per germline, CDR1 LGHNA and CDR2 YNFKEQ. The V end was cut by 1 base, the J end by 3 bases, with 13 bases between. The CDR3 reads CASSQVSYSSYEQYF. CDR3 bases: TGTGCCAGCAGCCAAGTTTCATACAGTAGCTACGAGCAGTACTTC.

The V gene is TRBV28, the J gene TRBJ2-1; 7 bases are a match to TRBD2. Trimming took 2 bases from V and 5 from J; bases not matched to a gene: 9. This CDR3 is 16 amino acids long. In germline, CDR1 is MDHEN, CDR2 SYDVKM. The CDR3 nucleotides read TGTGCCAGCAGTTTACAGCGGGTGGGGGGGAACAATGAGCAGTTCTTC. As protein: CASSLQRVGGNNEQFF.

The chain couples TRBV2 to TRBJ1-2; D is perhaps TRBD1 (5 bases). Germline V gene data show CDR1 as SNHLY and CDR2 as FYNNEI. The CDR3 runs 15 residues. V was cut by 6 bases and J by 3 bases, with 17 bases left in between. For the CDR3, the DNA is TGTGCCAGCAGAGACGACACGGGGGGGTACTATGGCTACACCTTC. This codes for CASRDDTGGYYGYTF.

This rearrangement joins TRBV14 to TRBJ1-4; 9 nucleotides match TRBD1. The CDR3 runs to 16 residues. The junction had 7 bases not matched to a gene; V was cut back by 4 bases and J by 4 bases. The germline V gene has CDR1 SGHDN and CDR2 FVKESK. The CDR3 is CASSRDRAPRNEKLFF. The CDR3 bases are TGTGCCAGCAGCCGGGACAGGGCCCCACGTAATGAAAAACTGTTTTTT.

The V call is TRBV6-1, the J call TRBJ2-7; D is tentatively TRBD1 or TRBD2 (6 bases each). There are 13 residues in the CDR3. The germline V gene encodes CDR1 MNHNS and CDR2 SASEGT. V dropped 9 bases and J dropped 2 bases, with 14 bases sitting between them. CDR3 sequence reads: CASKQRGAYEQYF. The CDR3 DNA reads TGTGCCAGTAAACAGAGGGGGGCCTACGAGCAGTACTTC.

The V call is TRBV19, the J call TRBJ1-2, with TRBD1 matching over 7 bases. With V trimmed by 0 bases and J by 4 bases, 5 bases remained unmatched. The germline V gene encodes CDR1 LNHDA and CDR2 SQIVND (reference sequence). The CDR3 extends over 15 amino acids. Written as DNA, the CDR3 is TGTGCCAGTAGTATAGATCCCGGGACAGCCTATGGCTACACCTTC. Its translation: CASSIDPGTAYGYTF.

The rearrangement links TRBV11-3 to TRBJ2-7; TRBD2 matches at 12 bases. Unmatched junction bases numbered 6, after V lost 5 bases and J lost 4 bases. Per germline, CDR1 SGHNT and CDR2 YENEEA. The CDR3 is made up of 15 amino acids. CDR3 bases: TGTGCCAGCAGCCCAGGACTAGCGGGAAATTACGAGCAGTACTTC. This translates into CASSPGLAGNYEQYF.

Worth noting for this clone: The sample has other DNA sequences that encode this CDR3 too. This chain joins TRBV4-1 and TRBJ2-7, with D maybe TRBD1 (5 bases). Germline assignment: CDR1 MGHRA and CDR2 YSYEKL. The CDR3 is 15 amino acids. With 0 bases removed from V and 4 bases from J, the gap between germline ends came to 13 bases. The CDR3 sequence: CASSQEGQGAYEQYF. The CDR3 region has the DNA TGCGCCAGCAGCCAAGAGGGCCAGGGTGCTTACGAGCAGTACTTC.